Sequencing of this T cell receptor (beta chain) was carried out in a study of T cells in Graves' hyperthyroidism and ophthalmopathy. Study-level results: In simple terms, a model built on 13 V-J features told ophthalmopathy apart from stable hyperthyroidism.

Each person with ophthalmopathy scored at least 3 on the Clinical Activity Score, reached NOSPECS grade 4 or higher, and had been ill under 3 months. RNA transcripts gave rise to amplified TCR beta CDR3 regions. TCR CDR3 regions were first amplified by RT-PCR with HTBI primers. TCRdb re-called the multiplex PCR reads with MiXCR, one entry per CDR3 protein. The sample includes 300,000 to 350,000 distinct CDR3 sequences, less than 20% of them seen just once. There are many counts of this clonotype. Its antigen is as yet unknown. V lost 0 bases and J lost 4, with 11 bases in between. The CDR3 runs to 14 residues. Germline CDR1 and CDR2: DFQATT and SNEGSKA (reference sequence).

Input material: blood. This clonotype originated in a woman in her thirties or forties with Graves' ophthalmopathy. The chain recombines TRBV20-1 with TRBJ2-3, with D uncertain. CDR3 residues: CSARDWKGADTQYF. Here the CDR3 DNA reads TGCAGTGCTAGAGATTGGAAGGGCGCAGATACGCAGTATTTT.